Listed below are T cell receptor beta chains from one sample, sequenced in a study of blood T cell repertoires in COVID-19. Sequencing was performed with immunoSEQ multiplex PCR; in TCRdb, only in-frame clones are kept and a portion is missing. The data contain about 120,000 clones, roughly 84% of them singletons. Sequencing was carried out using peripheral blood. These receptors were collected from a man in his 60s with acute or convalescent COVID-19. Both conserved end residues are part of each CDR3. D genes are given only for firm matches. Clone size is not always given. Where it is, it says once, few, many or a class for expanded clones.

abundance	v_gene	d_gene	j_gene	CDR3nt	CDR3aa
-	TRBV5-4	TRBD1	TRBJ1-2	TGTGCCAGCAGCTCCGCCGGGACAGGGGATGGCTACACCTTC	CASSSAGTGDGYTF
-	TRBV4-2	-	TRBJ2-3	TGTGCCAGCAGCCAAACAAGACTAGGGGCACAAGATACGCAGTATTTT	CASSQTRLGAQDTQYF
-	TRBV6-6	-	TRBJ1-1	TGTGCCACGCTAGGTCCGGGGGAATCAACTGAAGCTTTCTTT	CATLGPGESTEAFF
-	TRBV9	TRBD1	TRBJ1-4	TGTGCCAGCAGCGCCCCCAGCAGACAGGGACCTAATGAAAAACTGTTTTTT	CASSAPSRQGPNEKLFF
-	TRBV9	-	TRBJ1-5	TGTGCCAGCAGCGCCGACAGAGATCAGCCCCAGCATTTT	CASSADRDQPQHF
few	TRBV12-3/TRBV12-4	-	TRBJ2-5	TGTGCCAGCAGCACTGGACTCGGAGAGACCCAGTACTTC	CASSTGLGETQYF
-	TRBV5-8	-	TRBJ1-5	TGTGCCAGCAGCTTGATCGGGATCAATCAGCCCCAGCATTTT	CASSLIGINQPQHF
-	TRBV27	-	TRBJ1-6	TGTGCCAGCAGTTTATTTCGGGGGATGGGGTCACCCCTCCACTTT	CASSLFRGMGSPLHF
-	TRBV5-1	TRBD1	TRBJ1-1	TGCGCCAGCACCGAGACAGGGGTGAACACTGAAGCTTTCTTT	CASTETGVNTEAFF
-	TRBV7-6	TRBD2	TRBJ2-1	TGTGCCAGCAGCTTAGTAGCGGGAGGGGACAATGAGCAGTTCTTC	CASSLVAGGDNEQFF
once	TRBV19	TRBD1	TRBJ2-3	TGTGCCAGTAGTATCGGGACAGGGGCTGCAGATACGCAGTATTTT	CASSIGTGAADTQYF
-	TRBV27	-	TRBJ1-1	TGTGCCAGCAGTTTATCGTATGGGGGGGACACTGAAGCTTTCTTT	CASSLSYGGDTEAFF
-	TRBV4-3	-	TRBJ2-2	TGCGCCAGCAGCCCGAGGGTGGACACCGGGGAGCTGTTTTTT	CASSPRVDTGELFF
-	TRBV7-9	-	TRBJ2-2	TGTGCCAGCAGACACAGACAGAACACCGGGGAGCTGTTTTTT	CASRHRQNTGELFF
-	TRBV7-9	TRBD2	TRBJ2-2	TGTGTCAGCAGCGCGGGAGGGAACACCGGGGAGCTGTTTTTT	CVSSAGGNTGELFF
once	TRBV9	TRBD1	TRBJ2-3	TGTGCCAGCGGTCCCAGGGGGTCTAGCACAGATACGCAGTATTTT	CASGPRGSSTDTQYF
-	TRBV6-5	TRBD1	TRBJ2-2	TGTGCCAGCAGTTACTCGACAGGGGGCGTCACCGGGGAGCTGTTTTTT	CASSYSTGGVTGELFF
once	TRBV4-2	-	TRBJ2-3	TGTGCCAGCAGCACACTCCTTCCCAGGGGAGGGCCGGGTAGCACAGATACGCAGTATTTT	CASSTLLPRGGPGSTDTQYF
once	TRBV28	TRBD2	TRBJ2-7	TGTGCCAGCAGTTCTATTGGACTAGCGGGAGGCTACGAGCAGTACTTC	CASSSIGLAGGYEQYF
-	TRBV19	TRBD1	TRBJ2-4	TGTGCCAGTAGTACTCGGGACAGGGAGGACAAAAACATTCAGTACTTC	CASSTRDREDKNIQYF
-	TRBV11-2	-	TRBJ1-1	TGTGCCAGCAGCCCCGGATGGCGGAGGGCGGACACTGAAGCTTTCTTT	CASSPGWRRADTEAFF
few	TRBV4-3	TRBD1	TRBJ2-7	TGCGCCAGCAGCCGTACAGGGGGCATCGACGAGCAGTACTTC	CASSRTGGIDEQYF
-	TRBV5-1	-	TRBJ2-3	TGCGCCAGCAGCTTAGGTCTGCGACAGGGCACAGATACGCAGTATTTT	CASSLGLRQGTDTQYF
once	TRBV10-1	TRBD2	TRBJ2-7	TGCGCCAGCAGTGAGGGAACTAGCGGGACCGAAACCTACGAGCAGTACTTC	CASSEGTSGTETYEQYF
-	TRBV19	TRBD1	TRBJ1-6	TGTGCCAGTAGCCAAGGACAGGCCCCCTATAATTCACCCCTCCACTTT	CASSQGQAPYNSPLHF
-	TRBV21-1	-	TRBJ2-2	TGTGCCAGCAGCAAACCGTCGCGCGGCCAGGGGAACACCGGGGAGCTGTTTTTT	CASSKPSRGQGNTGELFF
-	TRBV10-2	TRBD1	TRBJ2-7	TGCGCCAGCAGGAAAGGGACAGGGGGTGCGTACGAGCAGTACTTC	CASRKGTGGAYEQYF
-	TRBV7-2	-	TRBJ2-5	TGTGCCAGCAGCCTATTTTTCGGGGAGACCCAGTACTTC	CASSLFFGETQYF
-	TRBV6-5	TRBD1	TRBJ2-7	TGTGCCAGCAGTTCCCCCGGGACAGGGACCAACGAGCAGTACTTC	CASSSPGTGTNEQYF
-	TRBV28	TRBD1	TRBJ1-2	TGTGCCAGCAGTGAACCGACAGGGATGAGGGGCTACACCTTC	CASSEPTGMRGYTF
-	TRBV14	-	TRBJ1-1	TGTGCCACATCGAACACTGAAGCTTTCTTT	CATSNTEAFF
-	TRBV18	-	TRBJ2-1	TGTGCCAGCTCACCACAGGAACAGTTTGTATCCAATGAGCAGTTCTTC	CASSPQEQFVSNEQFF
-	TRBV19	-	TRBJ2-7	TGTGCCAGTAGTATAGACCACGGGAGAGGGACCTACGAGCAGTACTTC	CASSIDHGRGTYEQYF
-	TRBV27	TRBD1	TRBJ1-5	TGTGCCAGCATTCAGTTCCGGGACAGGGATGATACCCAGCATTTT	CASIQFRDRDDTQHF
-	TRBV28	-	TRBJ1-6	TGTGCCAGCTCCGACAGTGTCTCCGAGTCCCTCCACTTT	CASSDSVSESLHF
-	TRBV28	-	TRBJ1-2	TGTGCCAGCAAGGGAACAGGAATCCTTCGGGGCTACACCTTC	CASKGTGILRGYTF
-	TRBV19	-	TRBJ2-2	TGTGCCAGTAGTCTTCCCGGGACAAAGACCGGGGAGCTGTTTTTT	CASSLPGTKTGELFF
once	TRBV19	TRBD1	TRBJ2-7	TGTGCCAGTAGTATTACAGGGGGCAGCTCCTACGAGCAGTACTTC	CASSITGGSSYEQYF
-	TRBV5-1	TRBD2	TRBJ2-2	TGCGCCAGCAGCACTAGCGGGAGTAACACCGGGGAGCTGTTTTTT	CASSTSGSNTGELFF
few	TRBV24-1	-	TRBJ2-7	TGTGCCACCAGCCGGGGGTTTAGCTCCTACGAGCAGTACTTC	CATSRGFSSYEQYF
-	TRBV18	TRBD2	TRBJ2-1	TGTGCCAGCTCCCCCCCTGGACTAGCGGGAGGCAATGAGCAGTTCTTC	CASSPPGLAGGNEQFF
-	TRBV6-6	-	TRBJ1-5	TGTGCCAGCAACAGCAATGGCGGGGGGAATCAGCCCCAGCATTTT	CASNSNGGGNQPQHF
-	TRBV6-2/TRBV6-3	TRBD2	TRBJ2-7	TGTGCCAGCAGGCCTCCGGGAGGCTCGGTCGCAGGCGAGCAGTACTTC	CASRPPGGSVAGEQYF
-	TRBV7-9	-	TRBJ2-2	TGTGCCAGCAACAAGAGGACAACCGGGGAGCTGTTTTTT	CASNKRTTGELFF
-	TRBV28	TRBD2	TRBJ2-3	TGTGCCAGCAGTTTGTGGACTAGCGGTAGCACAGATACGCAGTATTTT	CASSLWTSGSTDTQYF
once	TRBV3-1/TRBV3-2	TRBD1	TRBJ1-3	TGTGCCAGCAGCCAAGACTTCGGACAGGGGTCGAGGAACACCATATATTTT	CASSQDFGQGSRNTIYF
-	TRBV11-1	-	TRBJ2-1	TGTGCCAGCAGCAGTAGTGCTGATGAGCAGTTCTTC	CASSSSADEQFF